The 7 T cell receptor beta chains below come from one sample, sequenced in a study of T cell repertoires in ileal Crohn's disease. As to time point: neoterminal ileum biopsy at postoperative endoscopy, about 6 months after surgery. Here immunoSEQ multiplex PCR was the method, and the copy in TCRdb shows in-frame clones only, minus some. The sample comprises roughly 4,000 clones, 85% of which are singletons, and around 13% rests with the top ten. Sequencing was performed on ileal tissue. The receptors shown here come from an adult with Crohn's disease.

The chain carries TRBV28 and TRBJ1-5; 9 nucleotides line up with TRBD1. The CDR3 totals 15 residues. Germline loops: CDR1 MDHEN, CDR2 SYDVKM. The ends lost 7 bases at V and 6 bases at J; junction bases unmatched: 10. Written as DNA, the CDR3 is TGTGCCAGCATCCTACAGACAGGGGGTGCTCAGCCCCAGCATTTT. It encodes CASILQTGGAQPQHF.

V and J are TRBV27 and TRBJ2-1; D is uncertain. Germline assignment: CDR1 MNHEY and CDR2 SMNVEV (reference sequence). The ends were cut back, 7 bases at V and 3 bases at J, with 16 bases in the middle. The CDR3 is 15 residues long. CDR3: CASTRDATLYNEQFF. The CDR3 DNA sequence: TGTGCCAGCACCCGAGATGCTACCCTCTACAATGAGCAGTTCTTC.

CDR3 sequence reads: CASSPPEITTGELFF. The CDR3 DNA reads TGCGCCAGCAGCCCTCCCGAGATTACCACCGGGGAGCTGTTTTTT. The chain couples TRBV4-1 to TRBJ2-2; D uncertain. CDR1 and CDR2 from the germline V gene are MGHRA and YSYEKL. Trimming took off 4 bases at V and 4 bases at J, with 13 bases between the two ends. The CDR3 sequence is 15 residues long.

This chain uses TRBV5-8 with TRBJ1-4, with D possibly being TRBD1 (5 bases). The V and J ends lost 4 bases and 5 bases respectively, with 12 bases between them. This CDR3 contains 14 residues. CDR1 is SGHTS, CDR2 YDEGEE, per germline. CDR3 sequence: CASSIGGANEKLFF. In DNA form, the CDR3 reads TGTGCCAGCAGCATCGGTGGGGCAAATGAAAAACTGTTTTTT.

The V call is TRBV7-2, the J call TRBJ2-7, with D maybe TRBD1 (6 bases). Germline CDR1 and CDR2: SGHTA and FQGNSA. The V gene lost 5 bases and the J gene lost 2 bases, with 13 bases spanning the gap. The CDR3 contains 14 residues. CDR3 residues: CASSLTGPPYEQYF. The CDR3 nucleotides are TGTGCCAGCAGCCTGACAGGCCCCCCCTACGAGCAGTACTTC.

The chain has TRBV6-4 and TRBJ2-5; TRBD2 agrees at 8 bases. Unmatched junction bases numbered 10, after V lost 9 bases and J lost 1 base. The germline V gene has CDR1 MRHNA and CDR2 SNTAGT. This CDR3 is built from 15 residues. The CDR3 sequence: CARQPRGGFQETQYF. DNA of the CDR3: TGTGCCAGACAACCCCGGGGGGGGTTCCAAGAGACCCAGTACTTC.

V is TRBV5-1 and J is TRBJ2-2; 11 bases map to TRBD2. The CDR3 contains 14 residues. The germline gives CDR1 SGHRS, CDR2 YFSETQ. The J segment lost 5 bases and the V segment lost 3 bases, leaving 0 bases of the junction unmatched. CDR3 sequence (DNA): TGCGCCAGCAGCTGGACTAGCGGGACCGGGGAGCTGTTTTTT. Translated: CASSWTSGTGELFF.